The 25 T cell receptor beta chains presented below share a single source sample, sequenced in a study of cytomegalovirus exposure and HLA in healthy donors. The PCR made use of 60 Vbeta and 13 Jbeta primers. The data were produced by immunoSEQ multiplex PCR, yet TCRdb's version contains in-frame clones alone and is incomplete. Among about 200,000 clones listed, approximately 86% were seen once. Material for sequencing was PBMCs. The receptors originated from a woman aged 30 to 39 in good health and CMV-seronegative.

V gene TRBV5-6 combines with J gene TRBJ2-2; 9 nucleotides line up with TRBD2. Germline CDR1 is SGHDT and CDR2 is YYEEEE. The ends lost 3 bases at V and 3 bases at J; junction bases unmatched: 9. This CDR3 has 17 residues. CDR3: CASSWGSGGSDTGELFF. The CDR3 nucleotides are TGTGCCAGCAGCTGGGGAAGCGGGGGGTCGGACACCGGGGAGCTGTTTTTT.

This clone was seen only a few times. The V and J genes are TRBV5-1 and TRBJ2-7, with D perhaps matching TRBD2 (5 bases). Germline V gene sequence: CDR1 SGHRS, CDR2 YFSETQ. This CDR3 has 14 residues. V lost 1 base, J lost 6 bases, and 14 bases lay in between. As DNA, the CDR3 is TGCGCCAGCAGCTTGCGCTCGGGGTCCGGCGAGCAGTACTTC. This translates into CASSLRSGSGEQYF.

This chain joins TRBV11-2 and TRBJ2-7, with D perhaps TRBD1 (7 bases). V was pared by 3 bases and J by 4 bases, with 13 bases between. This CDR3 spans 14 amino acids. The V gene's germline CDR1 is SGHAT and CDR2 FQNNGV. CDR3: CASSLGGQTYEQYF. The CDR3 DNA is TGTGCCAGCAGCTTGGGGGGACAGACTTACGAGCAGTACTTC.

The rearrangement uses TRBV5-4 and TRBJ2-7; TRBD1 matches 9 bases. Germline-derived CDR1 and CDR2 are SGHNT and YYREEE (reference sequence). The CDR3 spans 13 residues. The trim removed 6 bases at V and 5 bases at J, leaving 6 bases unmatched. CDR3 protein: CASTPDRGDEQYF. CDR3 bases: TGTGCCAGCACTCCAGACAGGGGGGACGAGCAGTACTTC.

The V gene is TRBV7-8, the J gene TRBJ2-5; D gene unclear. Germline loops: CDR1 SGHVS, CDR2 FQNEAQ. The CDR3 length is 11 residues. Trimming removed 4 bases at V and 5 bases at J, with 5 bases between. This chain's CDR3 is CASSSRETQYF. The CDR3 nucleotides are TGTGCCAGCAGCTCACGGGAGACCCAGTACTTC.

This sequence joins TRBV5-1 and TRBJ2-1, with TRBD1 matching 8 bases. The ends lost 3 bases at V and 7 bases at J; junction bases unmatched: 9. The CDR3 has 15 residues. Germline V lookup: CDR1 SGHRS, CDR2 YFSETQ. CDR3 nucleotide sequence: TGCGCCAGCAGCTCCCCGGGACAGGTGTTAAATGAGCAGTTCTTC. It codes for CASSSPGQVLNEQFF.

The chain has TRBV6-5 and TRBJ2-3, with D tentatively TRBD2 (6 bases). This CDR3 has 13 amino acids. CDR1 is MNHEY and CDR2 is SVGAGI in the germline V gene. V lost 0 bases and J lost 5, with 6 bases in between. The CDR3 loop is CASSYSRGDTQYF. CDR3 sequence (DNA): TGTGCCAGCAGTTACTCGCGGGGAGATACGCAGTATTTT.

The chain is built from TRBV5-6 and TRBJ2-1, with 8 bases identical to TRBD1. Germline-derived CDR1 and CDR2 are SGHDT and YYEEEE. The CDR3 is 16 residues long. V shed 0 bases and J 2 bases; nucleotides not matched to a gene: 4. CDR3 bases: TGTGCCAGCAGCTTGGGGACAGGGAACCCCTACAATGAGCAGTTCTTC. Protein sequence: CASSLGTGNPYNEQFF.

CDR3 residues: CASSFYGTSDHNEQFF. CDR3 DNA sequence: TGTGCCAGCAGTTTTTACGGGACTAGCGACCACAATGAGCAGTTCTTC. The chain employs TRBV27 and TRBJ2-1; 10 bases match TRBD2. There are 16 residues in the CDR3. Germline CDR1 is MNHEY and CDR2 is SMNVEV (reference sequence). The V and J ends lost 3 bases and 5 bases, in that order; junction bases with no gene match: 7.

As for this clone: Germline is not matched at one junction end, which may reflect a read error. The same CDR3 is also encoded by other DNA sequences in this sample. This chain links TRBV2 with TRBJ1-5, with 8 bases identical to TRBD1. The CDR3 is 15 residues long. The germline gives CDR1 SNHLY, CDR2 FYNNEI. This chain's CDR3 is CASSWTGLPNQPQHF. Here the CDR3 DNA reads TGTGCCAGCAGTTGGACAGGGTTGCCCAATCAGCCTCAGCATTTT.

The chain recombines TRBV27 with TRBJ2-3; D possibly corresponds to TRBD2 (5 bases). This CDR3 region has 16 residues. In germline, CDR1 is MNHEY, CDR2 SMNVEV (reference sequence). With 2 bases removed from V and 0 bases from J, the gap between germline ends came to 12 bases. The CDR3 here is CASSLSIGGSTDTQYF. For the CDR3, the DNA is TGTGCCAGCAGTTTAAGTATTGGAGGAAGCACAGATACGCAGTATTTT.

The CDR3 DNA reads TGTGCCAGCAGCTTAGCCGACAGGGATTTCACAGATACGCAGTATTTT. Protein: CASSLADRDFTDTQYF. The rearrangement links TRBV5-6 to TRBJ2-3; TRBD1 aligns across 7 bases. Germline V gene lookup returns CDR1 SGHDT and CDR2 YYEEEE. The CDR3 totals 16 residues. V lost 2 bases and J lost 2; bases outside the gene matches: 8.

The chain joins TRBV7-6 to TRBJ2-2; 8 positions agree with TRBD2. V was clipped by 7 bases and J by 1 base; unmatched bases: 8. The CDR3 sequence is 16 residues long. The germline V gene encodes CDR1 SGHVS and CDR2 FNYEAQ. The CDR3 DNA reads TGTGCCAGCACCGGGGGGGTAGCCGTGAACACCGGGGAGCTGTTTTTT. It codes for CASTGGVAVNTGELFF.

The rearrangement uses TRBV6-1 and TRBJ1-2; D is unclear. Deletions cut 6 bases from V and 6 bases from J, with 14 bases between. The CDR3 totals 13 residues. Germline CDR1 is MNHNS and CDR2 is SASEGT. For the CDR3, the DNA is TGTGCCAGCAGCGAGGGTTGGTGGGATGGCTACACCTTC. As protein: CASSEGWWDGYTF.

The rearrangement links TRBV5-4 to TRBJ2-1, with TRBD2 identical over 13 bases. Trimming removed 4 bases from V and 8 bases from J; junction bases left unmatched: 6. From germline, CDR1 is SGHNT and CDR2 YYREEE (reference sequence). The CDR3 sequence is 15 residues long. CDR3 coding DNA: TGTGCCAGCAGCCCCTGGACTAGCGGGAGCGATGAGCAGTTCTTC. Residues: CASSPWTSGSDEQFF.

The chain uses TRBV28 and TRBJ1-5, with 9 positions matching TRBD1. The trim removed 6 bases at V and 0 bases at J, leaving 9 bases unmatched. Germline V gene lookup returns CDR1 MDHEN and CDR2 SYDVKM. The CDR3 totals 17 residues. The CDR3 loop is CASRNRDRAYSNQPQHF. CDR3 nucleotide sequence: TGTGCCAGCAGAAACCGGGACAGGGCCTATAGCAATCAGCCCCAGCATTTT.

This chain joins TRBV5-1 and TRBJ2-1; TRBD2 might be the D (5 bases). V lost 6 bases and J lost 8, with 21 bases in between. Germline lookup yields CDR1 SGHRS and CDR2 YFSETQ. The CDR3 has 15 residues. The CDR3 DNA sequence: TGCGCCAGCACCGAGGAGATTGGAGAGGGTCATGAGCAGTTCTTC. Protein sequence: CASTEEIGEGHEQFF. Together with reference TRBV5-1 and TRBJ2-1, the CDR3 gives the full variable domain: KAGVTQTPRYLIKTRGQQVTLSCSPISGHRSVSWYQQTPGQGLQFLFEYFSETQRNKGNFPGRFSGRQFSNSRSEMNVSTLELGDSALYLCASTEEIGEGHEQFFGPGTRLTVL.

The CDR3 nucleotides are TGTGCCAGCAGTTTAGGGACTAGCGCGAACGAGCAGTACTTC. Its protein is CASSLGTSANEQYF. The J gene is TRBJ2-7, the V gene TRBV27; 10 bases fit TRBD2. Per the germline V gene, CDR1 is MNHEY and CDR2 is SMNVEV (reference sequence). The ends lost 2 bases at V and 5 bases at J; junction bases unmatched: 3. The CDR3 length is 14 residues.

The V and J genes are TRBV19 and TRBJ2-7; 7 bases match TRBD1. V shed 9 bases, J shed 2 bases, and the junction held 1 base outside the gene matches. Germline V CDR1 and CDR2: LNHDA, SQIVND (reference sequence). CDR3 length: 11 residues. The CDR3 DNA sequence: TGTGCCAGCCAGGGGGCCTACGAGCAGTACTTC. The encoded protein is CASQGAYEQYF.

V usage is TRBV6-1 and J usage is TRBJ1-2; D call uncertain. Germline V gene sequence: CDR1 MNHNS, CDR2 SASEGT. The length of the CDR3 is 14 residues. The V end was cut by 6 bases, the J end by 8 bases, with 19 bases between. CDR3 sequence: CASRTTGIRRGYTF. The CDR3 nucleotides read TGTGCCAGCAGGACCACCGGCATCAGGCGCGGCTACACCTTC.

This rearrangement joins TRBV7-2 to TRBJ2-5; the D gene is possibly TRBD2 (6 bases). Looked up from germline, CDR1 is SGHTA and CDR2 is FQGNSA. V was cut by 5 bases and J by 1 base, with 11 bases left in between. The CDR3 is 14 residues long. The CDR3 reads CASSRSGVQETQYF. In DNA, the CDR3 is TGTGCCAGCAGCCGCTCGGGGGTCCAAGAGACCCAGTACTTC. Full variable domain (missing parts from reference TRBV7-2 and TRBJ2-5): GAGVSQSPSNKVTEKGKDVELRCDPISGHTALYWYRQSLGQGLEFLIYFQGNSAPDKSGLPSDRFSAERTGGSVSTLTIQRTQQEDSAVYLCASSRSGVQETQYFGPGTRLLVL.

The V gene is TRBV2, the J gene TRBJ2-2; 7 bases match TRBD2. Germline V gene sequence: CDR1 SNHLY, CDR2 FYNNEI. The CDR3 sequence is 15 residues long. The V and J ends lost 5 bases and 1 base, in that order; junction bases with no gene match: 4. The CDR3 bases are TGTGCCAGCAGTTTGACTAGCAGGAACACCGGGGAGCTGTTTTTT. Its protein product is CASSLTSRNTGELFF.

The CDR3 DNA is TGCGCCAGCAGTCAATCGTCAGGCAATGCGAACACTGAAGCTTTCTTT. It codes for CASSQSSGNANTEAFF. The V gene is TRBV23-1, the J gene TRBJ1-1; no clear D gene. TRBV23-1 is recorded as an ORF, its role being uncertain. The germline V and J ends were trimmed by 0 bases and 1 base, with 12 bases remaining between them. The CDR3 sequence is 16 residues long.

V and J are TRBV2 and TRBJ2-7, with D perhaps TRBD2 (5 bases). The germline V and J ends were trimmed by 7 bases and 2 bases, with 12 bases remaining between them. The V gene's germline CDR1 is SNHLY and CDR2 FYNNEI. The CDR3 extends over 13 amino acids. The chain's CDR3 is CASKEESPYEQYF. CDR3 DNA: TGTGCCAGCAAGGAGGAATCCCCCTACGAGCAGTACTTC.

The CDR3 protein is CSVGRGTKYEQYF. CDR3 DNA sequence: TGCAGCGTGGGTAGGGGGACTAAATACGAGCAGTACTTC. J is TRBJ2-7 and V is TRBV29-1; D is perhaps TRBD2 (7 bases). This CDR3 has 13 amino acids. V lost 6 bases and J lost 4, with 16 bases in between. From germline, CDR1 is SQVTM and CDR2 ANQGSEA.